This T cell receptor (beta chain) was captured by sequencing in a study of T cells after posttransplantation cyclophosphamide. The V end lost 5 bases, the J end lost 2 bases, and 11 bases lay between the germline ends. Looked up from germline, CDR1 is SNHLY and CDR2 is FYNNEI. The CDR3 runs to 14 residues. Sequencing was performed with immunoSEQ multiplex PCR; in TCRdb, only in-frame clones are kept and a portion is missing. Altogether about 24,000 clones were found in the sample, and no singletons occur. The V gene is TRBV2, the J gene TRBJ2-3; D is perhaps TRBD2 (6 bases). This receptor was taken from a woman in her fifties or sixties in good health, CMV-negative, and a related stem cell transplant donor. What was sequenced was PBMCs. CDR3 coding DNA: TGTGCCAGCAGTCGTAGCGGCCCCACAGATACGCAGTATTTT. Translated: CASSRSGPTDTQYF. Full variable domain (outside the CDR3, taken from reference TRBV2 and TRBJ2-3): EPEVTQTPSHQVTQMGQEVILRCVPISNHLYFYWYRQILGQKVEFLVSFYNNEISEKSEIFDDQFSVERPDGSNFTLKIRSTKLEDSAMYFCASSRSGPTDTQYFGPGTRLTVL.